Given below is one T cell receptor beta chain in context. Its specificity is not known. The authors used template switching to add a universal primer site and gave cDNA unique molecular identifiers. MiXCR, applied by TCRdb to the 5' RACE reads, yields one record per CDR3 protein. Here the sample spans more than 1.5 million distinct CDR3 sequences, 32% being singletons. The CDR3 runs to 16 residues. The junction had 7 bases not matched to a gene; V was cut back by 5 bases and J by 5 bases. This sample stems from a study of identical twins. Findings of the study overall: With monozygotic twins, out-of-frame TCR alpha sharing exceeded what models estimated.

Only healthy Caucasians were included as donors. The sequenced sample consisted of cord blood. This sequence joins TRBV12-3 or TRBV12-4 and TRBJ2-4, with 12 bases aligning to TRBD1. The receptor was derived from a newborn girl in good health. CDR3 nucleotide sequence: TGTGCCAGCAGTAGGCGGGACAGGGGGCGCGAAAACATTCAGTACTTC. It specifies CASSRRDRGRENIQYF.